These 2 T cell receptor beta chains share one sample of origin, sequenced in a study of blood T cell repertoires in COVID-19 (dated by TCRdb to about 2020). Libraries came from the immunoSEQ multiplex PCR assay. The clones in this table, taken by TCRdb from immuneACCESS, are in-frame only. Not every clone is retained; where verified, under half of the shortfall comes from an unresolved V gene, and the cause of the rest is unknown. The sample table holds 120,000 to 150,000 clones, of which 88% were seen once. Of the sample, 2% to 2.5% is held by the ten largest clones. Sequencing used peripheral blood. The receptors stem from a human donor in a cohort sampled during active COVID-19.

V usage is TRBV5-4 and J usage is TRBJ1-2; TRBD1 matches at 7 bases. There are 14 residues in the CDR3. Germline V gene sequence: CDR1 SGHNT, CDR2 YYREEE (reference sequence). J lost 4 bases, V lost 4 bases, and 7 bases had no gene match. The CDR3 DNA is TGTGCCAGCAGCGCTACACAGGGGATCTATGGCTACACCTTC. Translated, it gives CASSATQGIYGYTF.

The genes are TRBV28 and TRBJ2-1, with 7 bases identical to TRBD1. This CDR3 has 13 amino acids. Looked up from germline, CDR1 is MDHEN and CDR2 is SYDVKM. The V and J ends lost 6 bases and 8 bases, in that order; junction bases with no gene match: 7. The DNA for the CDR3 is TGTGCCAGCAGCCCGACAGGGTTCGATGAGCAGTTCTTC. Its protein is CASSPTGFDEQFF.